This T cell receptor (beta chain) was recovered during a study of T cells in narcolepsy. The overall study: Healthy controls were enrolled alongside patients with narcolepsy type 1 or type 2. Study-level results: Same-patient CSF and blood CD4+ T cell clonotypes included HCRT-specific and TRIB2-specific autoreactive ones. Autoreactive clone sequences were missing from some blood memory CD4+ repertoires. Autoreactive clonotypes reportedly recurred in blood of same and different patients, not controls.

Note on this clone: Antigen: not known. One end of the junction fails to match germline, which may point to a read error.

Only in-frame clones appear in the TCRdb table, and some are missing; sequencing was by immunoSEQ multiplex PCR. The repertoire holds around 30,000 clones, with around 81% as singletons. Germline-derived CDR1 and CDR2 are SEHNR and FQNEAQ (reference sequence). The CDR3 consists of 14 residues. This chain links TRBV7-9 with TRBJ2-3; 7 bases match TRBD2. The sequence was collected from a human donor with narcolepsy. Specimen: CD45RA- memory CD4+ T cells from PBMCs. The CDR3 is CTSGVGEISDTQYF. CDR3 nucleotides: TGTACCAGCGGGGTCGGGGAAATCTCAGATACGCAGTATTTT.